These T cell receptor beta chains were read from a single sample in a study of blood T cell repertoires in COVID-19. Data came from immunoSEQ multiplex PCR; TCRdb stores just in-frame clones and leaves some out. The table lists 160,000 or so clones, approximately 84% of them singletons. Sequencing used peripheral blood. The source is a woman aged 80 or over with acute or convalescent COVID-19. The CDR3 runs from the conserved cysteine through the conserved F or W. A D gene is named only where the DNA matches it firmly. Rows may omit the clone size; those that give it use once, few, many or a size class.

CDR3aa	CDR3nt	j_gene	len	d_gene	abundance	v_gene
CASSSNYIPMNSPLHF	TGTGCCAGCAGCTCTAACTACATCCCTATGAATTCACCCCTCCACTTT	TRBJ1-6	16	-	-	TRBV7-9
CASSLGTGWNEQFF	TGCGCCAGCAGCTTGGGGACAGGGTGGAATGAGCAGTTCTTC	TRBJ2-1	14	TRBD1	once	TRBV5-1
CASSQDQTTSGSTDTQYF	TGTGCCAGCAGCCAAGATCAAACGACTAGCGGTAGCACAGATACGCAGTATTTT	TRBJ2-3	18	TRBD2	-	TRBV14
CASSSDKNYGYTF	TGTGCCAGCAGTTCAGACAAGAACTATGGCTACACCTTC	TRBJ1-2	13	-	-	TRBV28
CASSRGDRAQNGEAFF	TGTGCCAGTAGCCGGGGGGACAGGGCGCAGAATGGTGAAGCTTTCTTT	TRBJ1-1	16	TRBD1	-	TRBV19
CASSPYPRIGTGGGEQYF	TGTGCCAGCAGTCCGTACCCTCGGATTGGGACAGGGGGCGGCGAGCAGTACTTC	TRBJ2-7	18	TRBD1	-	TRBV28
CASSLQGFNGNTIYF	TGTGCCAGCAGCCTCCAGGGGTTCAATGGAAACACCATATATTTT	TRBJ1-3	15	-	-	TRBV3-1/TRBV3-2
CASSQSPGGTGGYEQYF	TGTGCCAGCAGCCAAAGTCCGGGCGGGACAGGGGGCTACGAGCAGTACTTC	TRBJ2-7	17	TRBD1	once	TRBV3-1/TRBV3-2
CASSRTDGGTEAFF	TGTGCCAGCAGTCGCACTGACGGGGGCACTGAAGCTTTCTTT	TRBJ1-1	14	-	-	TRBV3-1/TRBV3-2
CASSPANPLRVPYNEQFF	TGTGCCAGCTCACCGGCCAACCCTCTCAGGGTCCCCTACAATGAGCAGTTCTTC	TRBJ2-1	18	-	-	TRBV18
CASSSWDRENTEAFF	TGTGCCAGTAGTTCATGGGACAGAGAGAACACTGAAGCTTTCTTT	TRBJ1-1	15	TRBD1	few	TRBV19
CASSPGQGNYGYTF	TGCGCCAGCAGCCCGGGACAGGGGAACTATGGCTACACCTTC	TRBJ1-2	14	TRBD1	-	TRBV4-1
CASSIQTGTTSGNTIYF	TGTGCCAGTAGTATTCAGACAGGGACGACCTCTGGAAACACCATATATTTT	TRBJ1-3	17	TRBD1	few	TRBV19
CACRGQVNSPLHF	TGTGCCTGCAGGGGGCAAGTGAATTCACCCCTCCACTTT	TRBJ1-6	13	TRBD1	-	TRBV2
CASKGAGALSYNEQFF	TGTGCCAGTAAGGGGGCCGGGGCTCTCTCCTACAATGAGCAGTTCTTC	TRBJ2-1	16	TRBD1	-	TRBV19
CASSPGTGSSGANVLTF	TGTGCCAGCAGTCCCGGGACAGGGTCCTCTGGGGCCAACGTCCTGACTTTC	TRBJ2-6	17	TRBD1	-	TRBV7-6
CASSKPRVTSSGNTIYF	TGTGCCAGCAGCAAACCCAGGGTCACAAGCTCTGGAAACACCATATATTTT	TRBJ1-3	17	-	-	TRBV5-8
CASSPYRGTGQETQYF	TGTGCCAGTAGCCCTTACAGGGGGACAGGGCAAGAGACCCAGTACTTC	TRBJ2-5	16	TRBD1	-	TRBV19
CASSLFQAGEDGYTF	TGTGCCAGCTCACTATTTCAGGCGGGGGAGGATGGCTACACCTTC	TRBJ1-2	15	-	-	TRBV18
CASSHGTSYTDTQYF	TGCGCCAGCAGCCACGGGACTAGCTACACAGATACGCAGTATTTT	TRBJ2-3	15	TRBD2	-	TRBV5-1
CASSLSRGGGNEQFF	TGTGCCAGCAGCTTATCCCGGGGGGGCGGTAATGAGCAGTTCTTC	TRBJ2-1	15	TRBD2	few	TRBV7-6
CASSYHRGNTEAFF	TGCGCCAGCAGCTACCACAGGGGGAACACTGAAGCTTTCTTT	TRBJ1-1	14	TRBD1	-	TRBV5-1
CSARVDREAFF	TGCAGTGCTAGAGTGGACAGAGAAGCTTTCTTT	TRBJ1-1	11	-	-	TRBV20-1
CASSQGVSLAKNIQYF	TGTGCCAGCAGTCAGGGGGTATCGTTGGCCAAAAACATTCAGTACTTC	TRBJ2-4	16	TRBD1	-	TRBV6-6
CASSESPGRSTEAFF	TGCGCCAGCAGTGAGTCGCCAGGGAGGAGTACTGAAGCTTTCTTT	TRBJ1-1	15	-	once	TRBV10-2
CASSSWTSGASEQFF	TGTGCCAGCAGCTCCTGGACTAGCGGGGCCAGTGAGCAGTTCTTC	TRBJ2-1	15	TRBD2	-	TRBV7-9
CASSTGTSGPPSTDTQYF	TGCGCCAGCAGTACCGGGACTAGCGGGCCCCCCAGCACAGATACGCAGTATTTT	TRBJ2-3	18	TRBD2	-	TRBV10-1
CASSPPGLAGGETQYF	TGTGCCAGCTCACCACCGGGACTAGCGGGGGGAGAGACCCAGTACTTC	TRBJ2-5	16	TRBD2	-	TRBV18
CASSQSWGAEAFF	TGCGCCAGCAGCCAAAGCTGGGGGGCTGAAGCTTTCTTT	TRBJ1-1	13	-	-	TRBV4-1
CASSLQGSMNTEAFF	TGTGCCAGCAGCTTACAGGGTAGCATGAACACTGAAGCTTTCTTT	TRBJ1-1	15	-	-	TRBV11-2
CASSLGGFSSYEQYF	TGCGCCAGCAGCTTGGGAGGGTTCAGCTCCTACGAGCAGTACTTC	TRBJ2-7	15	-	-	TRBV5-1
CASSDRFSGNTIYF	TGTGCCAGTAGTGACAGGTTCTCTGGAAACACCATATATTTT	TRBJ1-3	14	-	-	TRBV19
CASSYSGGYNSPLHF	TGTGCCAGCAGTTACTCCGGGGGTTATAATTCACCCCTCCACTTT	TRBJ1-6	15	-	once	TRBV6-5
CASSIQGTTEAFF	TGTGCCAGCAGCATACAGGGGACCACTGAAGCTTTCTTT	TRBJ1-1	13	TRBD1	few	TRBV12-3/TRBV12-4
CSASYDKGTGNSPLHF	TGCAGCGCTAGTTATGATAAGGGGACAGGGAATTCACCCCTCCACTTT	TRBJ1-6	16	TRBD1	-	TRBV20-1
CASSPLPGGFTDTQYF	TGTGCCAGCTCACCCCTCCCGGGGGGCTTCACAGATACGCAGTATTTT	TRBJ2-3	16	-	-	TRBV18
CASSRRGTPAYGYTF	TGTGCCAGCAGCCGCCGAGGCACCCCGGCCTATGGCTACACCTTC	TRBJ1-2	15	-	-	TRBV3-1/TRBV3-2
CASSPGLAGGLRNNEQFF	TGTGCCAGCAGCCCTGGACTAGCGGGAGGTCTTAGGAACAATGAGCAGTTCTTC	TRBJ2-1	18	TRBD2	many	TRBV7-9
CASRRQGPEKLFF	TGTGCCAGCAGAAGACAGGGTCCTGAAAAACTGTTTTTT	TRBJ1-4	13	TRBD1	few	TRBV27
CSGRYRGTNEKLFF	TGCAGCGGACGATACAGGGGCACTAATGAAAAACTGTTTTTT	TRBJ1-4	14	TRBD1	few	TRBV29-1
CASRRRTAPREAFF	TGTGCCAGCAGACGGAGGACAGCTCCTCGTGAAGCTTTCTTT	TRBJ1-1	14	-	-	TRBV6-5
CASSQDSSPLHF	TGTGCCAGCAGCCAAGACAGTTCACCCCTCCACTTT	TRBJ1-6	12	-	few	TRBV4-2
CSVDGGRSGDTQYF	TGCAGCGTTGACGGGGGGAGGTCCGGGGATACGCAGTATTTT	TRBJ2-3	14	TRBD2	-	TRBV29-1
CASSFGTSGRAYEQYF	TGCGCCAGCAGCTTCGGGACTAGCGGGAGGGCCTACGAGCAGTACTTC	TRBJ2-7	16	TRBD2	-	TRBV5-1
CASSLQGAAEAFF	TGTGCCAGCAGTCTCCAGGGGGCTGCTGAAGCTTTCTTT	TRBJ1-1	13	TRBD1	-	TRBV12-3/TRBV12-4
CASTTWNTEAFF	TGTGCCAGCACCACATGGAACACTGAAGCTTTCTTT	TRBJ1-1	12	-	-	TRBV6-5
CASSLRDRGQPLHF	TGCGCCAGCAGCTTGCGGGACAGGGGGCAACCCCTCCACTTT	TRBJ1-6	14	TRBD1	-	TRBV5-1
CASSEGGLNTEAFF	TGTGCCAGCAGCGAAGGAGGGTTGAACACTGAAGCTTTCTTT	TRBJ1-1	14	-	-	TRBV28
CASSLLGGRQGSHTEAFF	TGTGCCAGCAGTTTATTGGGGGGACGCCAGGGATCGCACACTGAAGCTTTCTTT	TRBJ1-1	18	-	-	TRBV28
CASSYRTGGREAFF	TGTGCCAGCAGTTACCGGACAGGGGGCCGCGAAGCTTTCTTT	TRBJ1-1	14	TRBD1	-	TRBV6-5
CASRRPTAPYEQFF	TGTGCCAGCAGAAGACCGACAGCCCCGTATGAGCAGTTCTTC	TRBJ2-1	14	-	-	TRBV6-5
CASSVGSELNTEAFF	TGTGCCAGCAGCGTAGGATCTGAGTTGAACACTGAAGCTTTCTTT	TRBJ1-1	15	-	-	TRBV9